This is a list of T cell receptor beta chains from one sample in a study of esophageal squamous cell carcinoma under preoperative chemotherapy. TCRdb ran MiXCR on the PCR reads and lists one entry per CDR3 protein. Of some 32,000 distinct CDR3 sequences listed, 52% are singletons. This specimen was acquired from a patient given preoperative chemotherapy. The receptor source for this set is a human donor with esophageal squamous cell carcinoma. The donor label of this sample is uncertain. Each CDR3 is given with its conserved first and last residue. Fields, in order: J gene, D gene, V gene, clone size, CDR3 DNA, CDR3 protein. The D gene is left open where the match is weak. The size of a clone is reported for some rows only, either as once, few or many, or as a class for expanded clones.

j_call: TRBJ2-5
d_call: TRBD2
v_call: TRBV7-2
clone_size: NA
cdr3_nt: TGTGCCAGCAGCTCTGGGCGGGGGGCCGGTCGGGAGGCCCAGTACTTC
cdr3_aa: CASSSGRGAGREAQYF

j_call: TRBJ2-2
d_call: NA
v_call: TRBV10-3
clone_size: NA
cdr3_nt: TGTGCCGCCGTAGGCACAGATACGCTGTATTTT
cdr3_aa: CAAVGTDTLYF

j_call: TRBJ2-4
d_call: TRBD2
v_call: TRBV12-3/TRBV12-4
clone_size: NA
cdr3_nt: TGCGGCGTCACGGGGGGGCCCGCCACAAATACGCAGTACTTC
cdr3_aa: CGVTGGPATNTQYF

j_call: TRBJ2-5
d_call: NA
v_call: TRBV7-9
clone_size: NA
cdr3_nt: TGTGCCAGCAGCTCACGTCCCGGGATAGGACAAGAGTCCCAGCTCTTC
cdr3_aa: CASSSRPGIGQESQLF

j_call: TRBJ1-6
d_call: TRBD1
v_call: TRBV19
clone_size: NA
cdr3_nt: TGTGCCAGTAGTACGACCGGGACAGGGGGTTCACCCCTCCACTTT
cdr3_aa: CASSTTGTGGSPLHF

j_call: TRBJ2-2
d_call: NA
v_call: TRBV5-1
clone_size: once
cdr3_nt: TGCGCCAGCAGCTTGGAACGGAACACCGGGGAGCTGTTTTTT
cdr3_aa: CASSLERNTGELFF

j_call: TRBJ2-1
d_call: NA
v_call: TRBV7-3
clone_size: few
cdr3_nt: TGTGCCAGCAGCTTAATGATCGGAGAAGAGGTCTTCTTC
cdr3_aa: CASSLMIGEEVFF

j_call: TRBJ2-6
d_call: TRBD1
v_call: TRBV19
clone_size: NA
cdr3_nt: TGTGCCAGTAGTCTAGGGGGCTCGTCTGGGGCCAACGTCCTGACTTTC
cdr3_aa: CASSLGGSSGANVLTF

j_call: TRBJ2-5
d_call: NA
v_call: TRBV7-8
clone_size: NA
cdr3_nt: TGTGCGTGCAGCGACCTAGCGCTGGGGCCCGGTGATACGCAGTACTTC
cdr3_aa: CACSDLALGPGDTQYF

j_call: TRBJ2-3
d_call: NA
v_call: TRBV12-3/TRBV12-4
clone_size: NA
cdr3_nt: TGTGCCAGCACGGGGACCAGCGGGCGGGCCACAGATACCCAGTACTTT
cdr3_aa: CASTGTSGRATDTQYF

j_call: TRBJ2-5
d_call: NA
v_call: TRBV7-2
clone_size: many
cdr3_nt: TGTGCCAGCAGCTCCGACGACAGGTCACAGTACTTC
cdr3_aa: CASSSDDRSQYF

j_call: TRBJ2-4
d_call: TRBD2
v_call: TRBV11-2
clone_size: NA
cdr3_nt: TGTGCCAGCAGCGCGGGGACTAGCGCGGAAAACACGCAGTACTTC
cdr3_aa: CASSAGTSAENTQYF

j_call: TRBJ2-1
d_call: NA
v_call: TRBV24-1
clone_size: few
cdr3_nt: TGTGCCACCAGTGACCCAAATGAGCAGTTCTTC
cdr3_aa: CATSDPNEQFF

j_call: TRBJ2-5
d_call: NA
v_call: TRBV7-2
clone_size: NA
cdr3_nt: TGTGCCAGCAGCTTAAGTCGCGGGGGAGGGGGGCTAGAGACCCAGTACTTC
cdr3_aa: CASSLSRGGGGLETQYF